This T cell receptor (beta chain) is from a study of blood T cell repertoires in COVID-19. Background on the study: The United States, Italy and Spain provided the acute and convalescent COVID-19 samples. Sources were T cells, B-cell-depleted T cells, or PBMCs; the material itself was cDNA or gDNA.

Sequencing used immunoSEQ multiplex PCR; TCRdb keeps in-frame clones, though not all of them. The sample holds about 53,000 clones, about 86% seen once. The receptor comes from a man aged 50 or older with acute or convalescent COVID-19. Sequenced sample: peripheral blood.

This CDR3 is CASMGQADLYEQYF. Here the CDR3 DNA reads TGTGCCAGCATGGGACAGGCCGATCTCTACGAGCAGTACTTC. The chain combines TRBV2 with TRBJ2-7, with TRBD1 identical over 8 bases. CDR3 length equals 14 residues. Germline assignment: CDR1 SNHLY and CDR2 FYNNEI. The trim removed 7 bases at V and 3 bases at J, leaving 8 bases unmatched.